This T cell receptor (beta chain) is drawn from a study of CD8+ T cells in alopecia areata. Reverse transcription of extracted RNA yielded cDNA, which provided the sequencing template. Sequencing used immunoSEQ multiplex PCR; TCRdb keeps in-frame clones, though not all of them. This sample has over 150,000 clones, with roughly 50% found just once. V lost 3 bases, J lost 3 bases, and 21 bases lay in between. Germline V gives CDR1 MDHEN, CDR2 SYDVKM. This CDR3 spans 19 amino acids. This clone was found a few times. It was from PBMCs that CD4+ and CD8+ T cells were sorted. This sequence was found in a human donor in good health. The chain carries TRBV28 and TRBJ2-6, with D maybe TRBD1 (6 bases). The sequenced sample consisted of CD8+ T cells sorted from blood. The CDR3 reads CASSFPPEGGRIGANVLTF. The CDR3 region has the DNA TGTGCCAGCAGTTTCCCCCCTGAAGGGGGAAGGATTGGGGCCAACGTCCTGACTTTC.